Detailed here is one T cell receptor (beta chain). These data belong to a study of blood T cell repertoires in COVID-19. Study-wide context: The samples span acute and convalescent COVID-19 from the United States, Italy and Spain. The analysed material was cDNA or gDNA that came from T cells, B-cell-depleted T cells, or PBMCs.

The CDR3 covers 15 residues. The germline gives CDR1 SGHRS, CDR2 YFSETQ. V was pared by 0 bases and J by 4 bases, with 5 bases of the junction left unmatched. Study processing details: Estimates of nucleated cell counts were drawn from the amplification of reference gene primers. Profiling relied on immunoSEQ multiplex PCR, and the TCRdb table lists in-frame clones only, not all of them. For V, J and clone size, that table is used; D and trimming come from the DNA. The profile shows about 140,000 clones, around 81% of them singletons. The TCR originated in a human donor in a cohort sampled during active COVID-19. V is TRBV5-1 and J is TRBJ2-3; TRBD2 aligns across 7 bases. Material for sequencing was peripheral blood. The chain's CDR3 is CASSLALAGADTQYF. The CDR3 DNA reads TGCGCCAGCAGCTTGGCGTTAGCGGGCGCAGATACGCAGTATTTT.